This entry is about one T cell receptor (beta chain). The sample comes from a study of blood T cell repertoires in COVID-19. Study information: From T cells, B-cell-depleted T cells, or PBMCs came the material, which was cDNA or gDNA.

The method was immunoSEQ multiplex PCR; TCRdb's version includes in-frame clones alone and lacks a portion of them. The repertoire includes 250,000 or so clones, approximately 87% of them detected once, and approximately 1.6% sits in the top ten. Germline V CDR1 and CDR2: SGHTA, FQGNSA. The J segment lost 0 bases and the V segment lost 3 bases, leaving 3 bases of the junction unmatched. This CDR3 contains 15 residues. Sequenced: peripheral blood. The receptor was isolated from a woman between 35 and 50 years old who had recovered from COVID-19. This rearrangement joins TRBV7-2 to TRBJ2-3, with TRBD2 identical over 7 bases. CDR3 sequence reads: CASSFSLASTDTQYF. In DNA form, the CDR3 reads TGTGCCAGCAGCTTCTCACTAGCGAGCACAGATACGCAGTATTTT.